One sample yielded the 10 T cell receptor beta chains listed below, sequenced in a study of blood T cells in healthy people across ages. A second PCR, run for roughly 7 to 11 cycles, used a sample-barcoded 5' primer plus a J-beta primer mix. Via MiXCR, TCRdb re-called the 5' RACE reads, giving one row per CDR3 protein. Of around 780,000 distinct CDR3 sequences in the sample, 20% to 30% were seen once. This sample also belongs to another study, concerning T cells of mothers and their children.

The sequencing sample was made of blood. Receptors were obtained from a boy aged 5-17 years in good health.

This chain joins TRBV28 and TRBJ2-7; 8 bases are a match to TRBD1. In germline, CDR1 is MDHEN, CDR2 SYDVKM. The CDR3 runs 14 residues. The V and J ends lost 6 bases and 5 bases, in that order; junction bases with no gene match: 9. The CDR3 coding sequence is TGTGCCAGCAGCGAAATGGACAGGGCCGACGAGCAGTACTTC. This sequence encodes CASSEMDRADEQYF.

This clonotype has just a few counts. CDR3 nucleotides: TGCGCCAGCAGCGGCGGGACTAGCCAGGGAGAGACCCAGTACTTC. Translated, it gives CASSGGTSQGETQYF. This chain joins TRBV5-1 and TRBJ2-5, with 9 bases that match TRBD2. The trim removed 4 bases at V and 4 bases at J, leaving 8 bases unmatched. The CDR3 sequence is 15 residues long. Per germline, CDR1 SGHRS and CDR2 YFSETQ.

The chain uses TRBV3-1 and TRBJ2-7; no clear D gene. CDR3 size: 16 residues. Germline lookup yields CDR1 LGHDT and CDR2 YNNKEL (reference sequence). The V gene lost 2 bases and the J gene lost 0 bases, with 14 bases spanning the gap. The CDR3 region has the DNA TGTGCCAGCAGCCAATCACCACAGATAGGCTCCTACGAGCAGTACTTC. This sequence encodes CASSQSPQIGSYEQYF.

The chain recombines TRBV28 with TRBJ1-2, with D perhaps TRBD1 (6 bases). The length of the CDR3 is 15 residues. V was trimmed by 3 bases and J by 3 bases, leaving 14 bases between them. Germline CDR1 reads MDHEN; CDR2 reads SYDVKM. CDR3 nucleotides: TGTGCCAGCAGTTTTGGAACAGGGAAGGACTATGGCTACACCTTC. It encodes CASSFGTGKDYGYTF.

The chain couples TRBV19 to TRBJ2-1; TRBD2 matches at 7 bases. Germline loops: CDR1 LNHDA, CDR2 SQIVND (reference sequence). The CDR3 spans 14 residues. V was pared by 6 bases and J by 3 bases, with 5 bases of the junction left unmatched. The CDR3 here is CASRPSGRYNEQFF. In DNA form, the CDR3 reads TGTGCCAGTAGACCTAGCGGACGCTACAATGAGCAGTTCTTC.

This clonotype was picked up a small number of times. The V gene is TRBV6-6, the J gene TRBJ2-6; D is unclear. The CDR3 spans 12 residues. Germline-derived CDR1 and CDR2 are MNHNY and SVGAGI (reference sequence). Trimming removed 8 bases from V and 4 bases from J, with 6 bases in between. The CDR3 bases are TGTGCCAGCGGCCTGGGGGCCAACGTCCTGACTTTC. The encoded protein is CASGLGANVLTF.

This clonotype was found a few times. The chain has TRBV6-6 and TRBJ2-3, with D possibly matching TRBD2 (5 bases). In germline, CDR1 is MNHNY, CDR2 SVGAGI (reference sequence). The CDR3 spans 16 residues. Trimming took off 6 bases at V and 2 bases at J, with 18 bases between the two ends. CDR3 sequence reads: CASRPSGLGFTDTQYF. The CDR3 DNA is TGTGCCAGCAGACCCTCGGGGTTAGGGTTCACAGATACGCAGTATTTT.

The chain recombines TRBV12-3 or TRBV12-4 with TRBJ2-2; possible D gene TRBD1, 6 bases. V gave up 4 bases and J gave up 3 bases, with 9 bases separating them. This CDR3 is built from 14 residues. CDR3 coding DNA: TGTGCCAGCAGTTCGACAGGCGACACCGGGGAGCTGTTTTTT. Translated, it gives CASSSTGDTGELFF.

This clonotype occurred once. The chain employs TRBV20-1 and TRBJ2-7, with 9 bases lining up with TRBD2. The CDR3 has 16 residues. Germline V gene lookup returns CDR1 DFQATT and CDR2 SNEGSKA (reference sequence). J was trimmed by 1 base and V by 3 bases; bases with no gene match: 10. Written as DNA, the CDR3 is TGCAGTGCTAGTCCCCAGAGCGGGGGGCCTTCCTACGAGCAGTACTTC. It yields the protein CSASPQSGGPSYEQYF.

There are a few counts of this clonotype. The rearrangement joins TRBV12-3 or TRBV12-4 to TRBJ2-3; 12 bases are shared with TRBD2. V was pared by 6 bases and J by 11 bases, with 9 bases of the junction left unmatched. This CDR3 spans 14 amino acids. CDR3 sequence reads: CASSLAGGLLGQYF. CDR3 sequence (DNA): TGTGCCAGCAGCCTAGCGGGGGGGCTATTGGGGCAGTATTTT.